The sequence of this T cell receptor (beta chain) was determined in a study of blood T cell repertoires in COVID-19. At the level of the study: T cells, B-cell-depleted T cells, or PBMCs supplied cDNA or gDNA.

Some clones are missing from TCRdb's copy, which holds only in-frame ones; the method was immunoSEQ multiplex PCR. The sample consists of approximately 76,000 clones, approximately 90% of them appearing once. CDR1 is LNHDA and CDR2 is SQIVND in the germline V gene (reference sequence). The CDR3 length is 15 residues. The V and J ends lost 3 bases and 4 bases respectively, with 13 bases between them. The source is a human donor in a cohort sampled during active COVID-19. J is TRBJ1-5 and V is TRBV19; D unresolved. Source material: peripheral blood. CDR3 region: CASSIAGGGNQPQHF. The CDR3 DNA reads TGTGCCAGTAGTATCGCGGGAGGTGGGAATCAGCCCCAGCATTTT.